This T cell receptor (beta chain) was retrieved from a study of blood T cell repertoires in COVID-19. Across the study: Specimens from acute and convalescent COVID-19 originated in the United States, Italy and Spain. In each case, the material was cDNA or gDNA derived from T cells, B-cell-depleted T cells, or PBMCs.

In the original analysis: Amplifying reference gene primers gave estimates of nucleated cell counts. Clones were read by immunoSEQ multiplex PCR, and TCRdb kept only the in-frame ones, dropping some. From that table come the V and J calls and clone size; the DNA was used to work out D and trimming. The sample has fewer than 350,000 clones; 81% are singletons. The CDR3 has 13 residues. V lost 3 bases to trimming and J lost 5 bases, with 10 bases between them. Sequencing was carried out using peripheral blood. The origin of this receptor is a woman aged 60-75 years with active or convalescent COVID-19. The rearrangement uses TRBV12-3 or TRBV12-4 and TRBJ2-5, with D unclear. The CDR3 spells CASSFWSGETQYF. The CDR3 DNA reads TGTGCCAGCAGTTTTTGGAGTGGTGAGACCCAGTACTTC.